The 5 T cell receptor beta chains below all came from one sample that was sequenced in a study of Graves' ophthalmopathy and Graves' hyperthyroidism. Scientists amplified the TCR beta CDR3 regions from RNA transcripts. In the first round, RT-PCR was carried out with HTBI primers, and a multiplex PCR formed the second round. TCRdb reanalysed the multiplex PCR reads using MiXCR and keeps one entry per CDR3 protein. The data show 200,000 to 250,000 distinct CDR3 sequences, 20% to 25% seen once. Input material: peripheral blood. All receptors derive from a woman in her forties or fifties with Graves' ophthalmopathy.

Many counts were recorded for this clonotype. CDR3 nucleotides: TGCAGCGTTACAGGGGACTATGGCTACACCTTC. It yields the protein CSVTGDYGYTF. The chain carries TRBV29-1 and TRBJ1-2, with 7 bases identical to TRBD1. J lost 3 bases, V lost 5 bases, and 0 bases had no gene match. The CDR3 loop spans 11 amino acids. Looked up from germline, CDR1 is SQVTM and CDR2 is ANQGSEA.

The chain joins TRBV6-2 or TRBV6-3 to TRBJ2-3; 7 bases agree with TRBD2. This CDR3 spans 15 amino acids. The junction had 8 bases not matched to a gene; V was cut back by 4 bases and J by 4 bases. Germline CDR1 reads MNHEY; CDR2 reads SVGEGT. The CDR3 DNA reads TGTGCCAGCAGTTCCTGGGGGAGGGCATCAGATACGCAGTATTTT. It translates to CASSSWGRASDTQYF.

This clonotype was counted at least ten times. The chain joins TRBV7-8 to TRBJ1-5, with D perhaps matching TRBD1 (5 bases). Germline assignment: CDR1 SGHVS and CDR2 FQNEAQ. The CDR3 is 14 residues long. V was cut by 4 bases and J by 2 bases, with 9 bases left in between. The CDR3 sequence: CASSYGGGNQPQHF. DNA of the CDR3: TGTGCCAGCAGCTACGGAGGGGGCAATCAGCCCCAGCATTTT.

This clonotype was counted a few times. The CDR3 coding sequence is TGTGCCAGCAGCCAGGATACAGGTAGCAATCAGCCCCAGCATTTT. It codes for CASSQDTGSNQPQHF. V and J are TRBV4-2 and TRBJ1-5; possibly TRBD1 for D (5 bases). The CDR3 sequence is 15 residues long. Trimming left V 3 bases short and J 0 bases short, with 9 bases between. The germline V gene has CDR1 LGHNA and CDR2 YNFKEQ.

V and J are TRBV12-3 or TRBV12-4 and TRBJ1-6; TRBD1 agrees at 7 bases. J gave up 8 bases and V 5 bases, and 12 bases lay outside the gene matches. This CDR3 region has 16 residues. In DNA form, the CDR3 reads TGTGCCAGCAGTGCCCAGAAAGGGGGCGGGGATTCACCCCTCCACTTT. Its translation: CASSAQKGGGDSPLHF.